This TCR beta chain was profiled in a study of OX40 agonist ivuxolimab in advanced cancers. Generated by immunoSEQ multiplex PCR, the TCRdb table keeps only in-frame clones and is missing some. The sample consists of tens of thousands of clones, about 88% of them appearing once. The sample was CD4+ or CD8+ T cells sorted from blood, taken in a trial of the OX40 agonist ivuxolimab. The receptor's source is an adult with an advanced solid tumor such as melanoma, head and neck, liver or kidney cancer.

DNA of the CDR3: TGTGCCTGGAGTGTAATCTTGAACACCGGGGAGCTGTTTTTT. Translation gives CAWSVILNTGELFF. The chain has TRBV30 and TRBJ2-2; no clear D gene. This CDR3 comprises 14 residues. Germline V gene lookup returns CDR1 GTSNPN and CDR2 SVGIG (reference sequence). V gave up 0 bases and J gave up 1 base, with 6 bases separating them.